The clone carrying this T cell receptor beta chain was counted only a few times. Its antigen is still unknown. As to time point: 2014-2015 season, pre-vaccination. Sorted blood CD4 subsets were sequenced before and after adults received seasonal inactivated influenza vaccine. Donors with HIV/AIDS, active malignancy, immunomodulators or active illness were excluded. Trimming took 3 bases from V and 5 from J; bases not matched to a gene: 3. CDR3 length equals 14 residues. Germline V gene lookup returns CDR1 SNHLY and CDR2 FYNNEI. This sample was taken from a study of follicular helper T cells after annual influenza vaccination. Study-wide findings and caveats: Day 7 ICOS+CD38+ clones later appeared mostly in ICOS-CD38- cTfh. Each annual vaccination recalled recurring oligoclonal ICOS+CD38+ cTfh clonotypes.

Assay: immunoSEQ multiplex PCR; the TCRdb copy retains only in-frame clones and omits some. Of thousands of clones in the sample, 80% to 90% are singletons; the top ten hold under 1.2%. The chain is built from TRBV2 and TRBJ1-4, with 7 bases fitting TRBD1. The origin of this receptor is an adult who received the influenza vaccine. The specimen was CXCR5+ CD38- circulating T follicular helper cells from blood, collected on the day of influenza vaccination. The subset here: circulating Tfh, non-naive CD4+CXCR5+PD-1+ (ICOS+CD38+ or ICOS-CD38-). CDR3 loop: CASSEGTVNEKLFF. In nucleotides, the CDR3 is TGTGCCAGCAGTGAGGGGACAGTAAATGAAAAACTGTTTTTT.